The next 24 T cell receptor beta chains were all read from a single sample in a study of T cell responses to AZD1222 COVID-19 vaccine. Measured with immunoSEQ multiplex PCR; TCRdb has only the in-frame clones, and not every one. The sample carries some 75,000 clones, more than 70% recorded once. The input for sequencing was peripheral blood, taken on day 0 of AZD1222 vaccination. The source of these receptors is an adult in good health.

V is TRBV6-5 and J is TRBJ1-2, with 11 bases lining up with TRBD1. Germline CDR1 MNHEY, CDR2 SVGAGI. Losses at the gene ends were 2 bases for V and 7 bases for J; bases not matched to a gene: 9. This CDR3 region has 16 residues. The CDR3 sequence is CASSYRLGQGARGYTF. As DNA, the CDR3 is TGTGCCAGCAGTTACCGACTTGGACAGGGGGCTCGTGGCTACACCTTC.

This chain links TRBV28 with TRBJ1-6; no clear D gene. Per germline, CDR1 MDHEN and CDR2 SYDVKM. The V and J ends lost 5 bases and 0 bases respectively, with 8 bases between them. The CDR3 runs to 15 residues. The DNA for the CDR3 is TGTGCCAGCAGTGGAGGGAACTCCTATAATTCACCCCTCCACTTT. Protein sequence: CASSGGNSYNSPLHF.

The chain carries TRBV13 and TRBJ2-7, with 11 positions matching TRBD2. Germline CDR1 reads PRHDT; CDR2 reads FYEKMQ (reference sequence). The trim removed 4 bases at V and 4 bases at J, leaving 9 bases unmatched. The CDR3 is made up of 16 amino acids. DNA for the CDR3: TGTGCCAGCAGCTGGCGGGGTAGCGGGAGGGAGTACGAGCAGTACTTC. It translates to CASSWRGSGREYEQYF.

The gene calls are TRBV18 and TRBJ2-3, with a weak D call TRBD2 (6 bases). V dropped 3 bases and J dropped 4 bases, with 11 bases sitting between them. CDR3 size: 14 residues. From germline, CDR1 is KGHSH and CDR2 LQKENI. DNA for the CDR3: TGTGCCAGCTCACCTCGGGAGACTTCAGATACGCAGTATTTT. Its translation: CASSPRETSDTQYF.

The V gene is TRBV5-1, the J gene TRBJ2-3; 8 bases are shared with TRBD2. The J segment lost 2 bases and the V segment lost 5 bases, leaving 10 bases of the junction unmatched. The CDR3 loop spans 16 amino acids. In germline, CDR1 is SGHRS, CDR2 YFSETQ. The CDR3 DNA follows: TGCGCCAGCAGTAAAGAGATAGCGGGGATCACAGATACGCAGTATTTT. Translating it yields CASSKEIAGITDTQYF.

J is TRBJ1-4 and V is TRBV19; no clear D. Germline assignment: CDR1 LNHDA and CDR2 SQIVND (reference sequence). The CDR3 extends over 14 amino acids. The germline V and J ends were trimmed by 3 bases and 7 bases, with 12 bases remaining between them. CDR3 bases: TGTGCCAGTAGTATTCAGGCCAGCCGTGAAAAACTGTTTTTT. Residues: CASSIQASREKLFF.

V usage is TRBV29-1 and J usage is TRBJ2-3; 9 nucleotides align to TRBD2. J gave up 0 bases and V 7 bases, and 5 bases lay outside the gene matches. Germline V gives CDR1 SQVTM, CDR2 ANQGSEA. The CDR3 is made up of 14 amino acids. The CDR3 coding sequence is TGCAGCGCAGTAGCGGGAGCTAGCACAGATACGCAGTATTTT. Its translation: CSAVAGASTDTQYF.

This rearrangement joins TRBV2 to TRBJ2-5, with no clear D. Germline V gene sequence: CDR1 SNHLY, CDR2 FYNNEI. The V end was cut by 8 bases, the J end by 5 bases, with 6 bases between. The CDR3 spans 10 residues. The CDR3 here is CASGEETQYF. The DNA of the CDR3 is TGTGCCAGCGGAGAGGAGACCCAGTACTTC.

CDR3 bases: TGTGCCAGCAGACCAGGGATTAATGAAGCTTTCTTT. Translation: CASRPGINEAFF. This chain links TRBV7-2 with TRBJ1-1; a possible D gene is TRBD1 (5 bases). Germline V gene lookup returns CDR1 SGHTA and CDR2 FQGNSA. The V end lost 6 bases, the J end lost 7 bases, and 12 bases lay between the germline ends. The CDR3 is 12 amino acids.

This rearrangement joins TRBV5-6 to TRBJ2-5; the D gene is possibly TRBD1 (5 bases). Germline CDR1 and CDR2: SGHDT and YYEEEE. The CDR3 runs to 14 residues. Trimming shortened V by 6 bases and J by 2 bases, and 14 bases separated the two germline ends. CDR3 coding DNA: TGTGCCAGCATCCTCATGGGGCGGCAAGAGACCCAGTACTTC. This sequence encodes CASILMGRQETQYF.

This chain joins TRBV14 and TRBJ2-5, with D perhaps TRBD2 (6 bases). Germline CDR1 is SGHDN and CDR2 is FVKESK. This CDR3 contains 14 residues. Trimming cost V 2 bases and J 5 bases, with 12 bases left between them. CDR3 amino acids: CASSQPGDWETQYF. CDR3 nucleotides: TGTGCCAGCAGCCAACCGGGAGACTGGGAGACCCAGTACTTC.

The V and J genes are TRBV14 and TRBJ2-5; the match to TRBD1 covers 7 bases. CDR3 size: 14 residues. Trimming at V came to 1 base and at J to 5 bases, leaving 4 bases not matched to a gene. Germline V gene sequence: CDR1 SGHDN, CDR2 FVKESK. The DNA of the CDR3 is TGTGCCAGCAGCCAAGGGGACAGAGGGGAGACCCAGTACTTC. This translates into CASSQGDRGETQYF.

The gene calls are TRBV11-2 and TRBJ2-4; D might be TRBD2 (5 bases). Trimming pared 2 bases from V and 1 base from J, leaving 18 bases between. The CDR3 covers 18 residues. Germline assignment: CDR1 SGHAT and CDR2 FQNNGV. CDR3 region: CASSLRSSGEFAKNIQYF. The CDR3 bases are TGTGCCAGCAGCTTAAGAAGTTCCGGGGAGTTCGCCAAAAACATTCAGTACTTC. The whole variable domain, filled in from reference TRBV11-2 and TRBJ2-4, reads EAGVAQSPRYKIIEKRQSVAFWCNPISGHATLYWYQQILGQGPKLLIQFQNNGVVDDSQLPKDRFSAERLKGVDSTLKIQPAKLEDSAVYLCASSLRSSGEFAKNIQYFGAGTRLSVL.

The rearrangement joins TRBV28 to TRBJ1-6; 8 nucleotides match TRBD1. Trimming removed 5 bases from V and 8 bases from J; junction bases left unmatched: 5. The CDR3 contains 14 residues. Germline V CDR1 and CDR2: MDHEN, SYDVKM. The CDR3, as DNA: TGTGCCAGCAGTCCGGGACAGGAGTATTCACCCCTCCACTTT. Amino acid sequence: CASSPGQEYSPLHF.

The rearrangement joins TRBV10-3 to TRBJ2-1; 8 nucleotides line up with TRBD2. With 0 bases clipped from V and 3 bases from J, the junction kept 4 bases outside the gene matches. Per the germline V gene, CDR1 is ENHRY and CDR2 is SYGVKD. The CDR3 is 16 residues long. This chain's CDR3 is CAISESPSGHYNEQFF. CDR3 nucleotides: TGTGCCATCAGTGAGTCGCCTAGCGGGCACTACAATGAGCAGTTCTTC.

J is TRBJ2-4 and V is TRBV19; TRBD2 might be the D (5 bases). Germline-derived CDR1 and CDR2 are LNHDA and SQIVND (reference sequence). V lost 4 bases, J lost 7 bases, and 14 bases lay in between. The CDR3 runs 14 residues. CDR3 region: CASSKSSRGNIQYF. Here the CDR3 DNA reads TGTGCCAGTAGTAAATCGTCTCGAGGGAACATTCAGTACTTC.

CDR3 nucleotide sequence: TGTGCCTCCAGGCGAACCTCTGGAAACACCATATATTTT. Amino acid sequence: CASRRTSGNTIYF. The gene calls are TRBV12-3 or TRBV12-4 and TRBJ1-3; D ambiguous. Trimming stripped 11 bases from V and 0 bases from J, with 11 bases between. This CDR3 has 13 amino acids.

This rearrangement joins TRBV28 to TRBJ2-5; TRBD2 is a possible D gene (7 bases). The CDR3 runs 15 residues. The germline CDR1 and CDR2 sequences are MDHEN and SYDVKM. Trimming removed 6 bases at V and 5 bases at J, with 19 bases between. The chain's CDR3 is CASRGGNRERETQYF. The CDR3 bases are TGTGCCAGCAGGGGGGGGAACAGGGAACGGGAGACCCAGTACTTC.

The chain joins TRBV5-1 to TRBJ1-1; no firm D call. Trimming left V 2 bases short and J 2 bases short, with 7 bases between. Germline CDR1 is SGHRS and CDR2 is YFSETQ. The CDR3 length is 13 residues. The CDR3 DNA reads TGCGCCAGCAGCTTTTGGGGAAACACTGAAGCTTTCTTT. Translating it yields CASSFWGNTEAFF.

The J gene is TRBJ1-4, the V gene TRBV30; no definite D call. Trimming took 0 bases from V and 10 from J, leaving 12 bases between them. Germline CDR1 is GTSNPN and CDR2 is SVGIG (reference sequence). This CDR3 has 13 residues. The CDR3 region is CAWSVGRRVKLFF. CDR3 DNA sequence: TGTGCCTGGAGTGTTGGAAGGAGAGTAAAACTGTTTTTT.

This chain joins TRBV15 and TRBJ2-2; 7 bases map to TRBD2. CDR1 is LNHNV and CDR2 is YYDKDF in the germline V gene (reference sequence). J lost 1 base, V lost 1 base, and 0 bases had no gene match. The CDR3 consists of 15 residues. The CDR3 loop is CATSRGGGNTGELFF. The CDR3 region has the DNA TGTGCCACCAGCAGAGGCGGGGGGAACACCGGGGAGCTGTTTTTT.

This chain connects TRBV6-5 to TRBJ1-6; no firm D call. V lost 0 bases to trimming and J lost 7 bases, with 13 bases between them. Germline assignment: CDR1 MNHEY and CDR2 SVGAGI. CDR3 length: 16 amino acids. The CDR3 loop is CASSYSRFEANSPLHF. CDR3 DNA: TGTGCCAGCAGTTACTCGAGGTTTGAGGCGAATTCACCCCTCCACTTT.

This clone was seen only once. The chain employs TRBV7-9 and TRBJ2-3; D remains unclear. CDR3 length: 12 amino acids. V lost 0 bases and J lost 11, with 9 bases in between. Germline lookup yields CDR1 SEHNR and CDR2 FQNEAQ (reference sequence). The CDR3 DNA is TGTGCCAGCAGCTTAGCGGGGTCTTGGCAGTATTTT. As protein: CASSLAGSWQYF. The full variable domain, completed using reference TRBV7-9 and TRBJ2-3, is DTGVSQNPRHKITKRGQNVTFRCDPISEHNRLYWYRQTLGQGPEFLTYFQNEAQLEKSRLLSDRFSAERPKGSFSTLEIQRTEQGDSAMYLCASSLAGSWQYFGPGTRLTVL.

This chain joins TRBV19 and TRBJ1-3; no clear D. The CDR3 is made up of 14 amino acids. V lost 6 bases, J lost 0 bases, and 9 bases lay in between. Per the germline V gene, CDR1 is LNHDA and CDR2 is SQIVND (reference sequence). CDR3: CASRLGSSGNTIYF. In nucleotides, the CDR3 is TGTGCCAGTAGACTTGGGAGCTCTGGAAACACCATATATTTT.